The 28 T cell receptor beta chains in this list originate from one sample, sequenced in a study of shared clonotypes between healthy human individuals. Sequencing was performed with immunoSEQ multiplex PCR; in TCRdb, only in-frame clones are kept and a portion is missing. Of about 1.1 million clones in the sample, approximately 78% were seen once. The specimen sequenced was memory CD4+ T cells from PBMCs. Subset in this sample: CD45RA-negative fraction. Source of these receptors: a man aged 18 to 29 in good health. Some clones in this sample may be carry-over from other donors' samples.

The chain couples TRBV18 to TRBJ2-1; tentatively, D is TRBD2 (6 bases). The V gene's germline CDR1 is KGHSH and CDR2 LQKENI. The CDR3 length is 15 residues. Trimming took 6 bases from V and 10 from J, leaving 22 bases between them. CDR3 bases: TGTGCCAGCTCGATAAACGGGGGTATAGGTGACGAGCAGTTCTTC. Residues: CASSINGGIGDEQFF.

The chain is built from TRBV5-1 and TRBJ2-1; D is uncertain. Per germline, CDR1 SGHRS and CDR2 YFSETQ. The length of the CDR3 is 14 residues. V shed 3 bases and J shed 8 bases, with 15 bases lying between them. This CDR3 reads CASSSIKTQDEQFF. CDR3 DNA sequence: TGCGCCAGCAGCTCGATTAAGACTCAGGATGAGCAGTTCTTC.

The count of this clone is one. V gene TRBV2 combines with J gene TRBJ1-4; a weak D match, TRBD1 (5 bases). Between the trimmed V and J ends, which lost 10 bases and 7 bases, there was a span of 19 bases. Germline CDR1 is SNHLY and CDR2 is FYNNEI. This CDR3 contains 14 residues. The CDR3: CAITTRALGEKLFF. The CDR3 region has the DNA TGTGCCATTACGACCAGGGCATTGGGTGAAAAACTGTTTTTT.

With respect to this clone: Other DNA sequences within the sample encode an identical CDR3. The chain joins TRBV18 to TRBJ2-3; D tentatively fits TRBD1 or TRBD2 (5 bases each). V lost 4 bases, J lost 6 bases, and 5 bases lay in between. This CDR3 region has 11 residues. Germline V CDR1 and CDR2: KGHSH, LQKENI. CDR3 protein: CASSRGDTQYF. DNA of the CDR3: TGTGCCAGCTCACGGGGGGATACGCAGTATTTT.

As regards this clone: With a much larger clone just one base away, this may be a read error. The CDR3 protein is CAWSRQIYQETKYF. CDR3 DNA: TGTGCCTGGAGCCGACAGATCTACCAAGAGACCAAGTACTTC. The genes are TRBV30 and TRBJ2-5, with D perhaps matching TRBD1 (5 bases). This CDR3 comprises 14 residues. CDR1 and CDR2 from the germline V gene are GTSNPN and SVGIG (reference sequence).

This clone was counted many times. This sequence joins TRBV28 and TRBJ1-2; TRBD1 matches 8 bases. The V gene's germline CDR1 is MDHEN and CDR2 SYDVKM. This CDR3 has 15 amino acids. Trimming removed 2 bases from V and 6 bases from J; junction bases left unmatched: 8. This CDR3 reads CASSLTQGASNGYTF. The CDR3, as DNA: TGTGCCAGCAGTTTAACCCAGGGGGCGTCTAATGGCTACACCTTC.

Note on this clone: A read error is likely, as this CDR3 ends without the conserved phenylalanine or tryptophan. V gene TRBV29-1 combines with J gene TRBJ1-2; 8 bases are shared with TRBD1. The length of the CDR3 is 12 residues. Germline lookup yields CDR1 SQVTM and CDR2 ANQGSEA. CDR3 sequence: CGGRQGRGGYTS. The CDR3 DNA is TGCGGCGGTCGACAGGGGAGGGGTGGCTACACCTCC.

This clone has just a few counts. This chain links TRBV5-1 with TRBJ2-5, with TRBD1 identical over 7 bases. The CDR3 runs 17 residues. From germline, CDR1 is SGHRS and CDR2 YFSETQ. V was pared by 5 bases and J by 5 bases, with 18 bases of the junction left unmatched. Here the CDR3 reads CASSSFKGAPEGETQYF. As DNA, the CDR3 is TGCGCCAGCAGTTCCTTTAAGGGGGCCCCCGAGGGGGAGACCCAGTACTTC.

The chain couples TRBV6-5 to TRBJ2-7, with TRBD1 identical over 8 bases. J lost 3 bases, V lost 4 bases, and 11 bases had no gene match. This CDR3 has 16 amino acids. Germline CDR1 reads MNHEY; CDR2 reads SVGAGI. The CDR3 region is CASSLGHDRGYYEQYF. DNA for the CDR3: TGTGCCAGCAGTTTGGGGCACGACAGGGGCTACTACGAGCAGTACTTC.

The chain carries TRBV11-2 and TRBJ2-7; 11 positions agree with TRBD2. The V gene's germline CDR1 is SGHAT and CDR2 FQNNGV. V trimming: 8 bases; J trimming: 3 bases; junction bases outside the gene matches: 9. This CDR3 has 15 amino acids. The CDR3 region has the DNA TGTGCCAGCGGGGAAGGACTAGCGGGTTACTACGAGCAGTACTTC. This translates into CASGEGLAGYYEQYF.

This chain links TRBV10-3 with TRBJ1-2; a weak D match, TRBD1 (6 bases). CDR1 and CDR2 from the germline V gene are ENHRY and SYGVKD. This CDR3 contains 15 residues. The ends were cut back, 3 bases at V and 0 bases at J, with 11 bases in the middle. CDR3 sequence: CAISEGAGANYGYTF. CDR3 bases: TGTGCCATCAGTGAAGGAGCAGGGGCTAACTATGGCTACACCTTC.

V usage is TRBV6-5 and J usage is TRBJ2-2, with D unresolved. The CDR3 totals 14 residues. The germline V gene encodes CDR1 MNHEY and CDR2 SVGAGI. Between the trimmed V and J ends, which lost 6 bases and 1 base, there was a span of 9 bases. The CDR3 coding sequence is TGTGCCAGCAGACGGAAGGGGAACACCGGGGAGCTGTTTTTT. It is translated as CASRRKGNTGELFF.

This chain uses TRBV10-3 with TRBJ1-5; D not resolved. This CDR3 is 12 amino acids long. Germline V gene data show CDR1 as ENHRY and CDR2 as SYGVKD. V lost 3 bases to trimming and J lost 7 bases, with 7 bases between them. The CDR3 coding sequence is TGTGCCATCAGTGATGCCCCCCAGCCCCAGCATTTT. Translated: CAISDAPQPQHF.

V usage is TRBV2 and J usage is TRBJ1-2, with D uncertain. CDR3 length: 13 amino acids. Trimming left V 4 bases short and J 0 bases short, with 6 bases between. CDR1 and CDR2 from the germline V gene are SNHLY and FYNNEI. The CDR3 DNA reads as TGTGCCAGCAGTGCTTCAGCTAACTATGGCTACACCTTC. Protein product: CASSASANYGYTF. The full variable domain, completed using reference TRBV2 and TRBJ1-2, is EPEVTQTPSHQVTQMGQEVILRCVPISNHLYFYWYRQILGQKVEFLVSFYNNEISEKSEIFDDQFSVERPDGSNFTLKIRSTKLEDSAMYFCASSASANYGYTFGSGTRLTVV.

The chain recombines TRBV2 with TRBJ1-2; D possibly corresponds to TRBD1 (6 bases). The CDR3 covers 14 residues. From germline, CDR1 is SNHLY and CDR2 FYNNEI. V was clipped by 3 bases and J by 4 bases, with 12 bases between them. The DNA of the CDR3 is TGTGCCAGCAGTGACCGCCAGGGGAGCTATGGCTACACCTTC. As protein: CASSDRQGSYGYTF. Complete variable domain (other parts from reference TRBV2 and TRBJ1-2): EPEVTQTPSHQVTQMGQEVILRCVPISNHLYFYWYRQILGQKVEFLVSFYNNEISEKSEIFDDQFSVERPDGSNFTLKIRSTKLEDSAMYFCASSDRQGSYGYTFGSGTRLTVV.

This chain connects TRBV6-5 to TRBJ1-2, with TRBD1 matching over 9 bases. The ends lost 5 bases at V and 4 bases at J; junction bases unmatched: 5. The CDR3 is 14 amino acids. Looked up from germline, CDR1 is MNHEY and CDR2 is SVGAGI. CDR3 sequence reads: CASSKGQGSYGYTF. The CDR3 coding sequence is TGTGCCAGCAGTAAGGGACAGGGAAGCTATGGCTACACCTTC.

This clone turned up a few times. The chain uses TRBV6-1 and TRBJ1-1; D is undetermined. CDR3 size: 14 residues. The V gene lost 4 bases and the J gene lost 0 bases, with 9 bases spanning the gap. Germline values: CDR1 MNHNS, CDR2 SASEGT. The chain's CDR3 is CASSGRVLNTEAFF. The CDR3 bases are TGTGCCAGCAGTGGCCGGGTCTTGAACACTGAAGCTTTCTTT.

This clone has a count of ten or more. CDR3 amino acids: CASWAGDTRNYGYTF. The CDR3 DNA reads as TGTGCCAGCTGGGCTGGGGACACCCGAAACTATGGCTACACCTTC. The chain recombines TRBV27 with TRBJ1-2; TRBD1 is a possible D gene (6 bases). The CDR3 is 15 residues long. Germline V gives CDR1 MNHEY, CDR2 SMNVEV (reference sequence). V lost 8 bases and J 2 bases, leaving 18 bases between the germline ends.

This clone was found a few times. The V call is TRBV13, the J call TRBJ1-1, with D tentatively TRBD1 (6 bases). The CDR3 is 13 amino acids. Germline CDR1 is PRHDT and CDR2 is FYEKMQ (reference sequence). The V end was cut by 4 bases, the J end by 2 bases, with 8 bases between. DNA of the CDR3: TGTGCCAGCAGCTGGGACATTAACACTGAAGCTTTCTTT. Its translation: CASSWDINTEAFF.

This chain uses TRBV5-1 with TRBJ2-3; 7 bases line up with TRBD2. CDR1 is SGHRS and CDR2 is YFSETQ in the germline V gene. The CDR3 is made up of 17 amino acids. The V segment lost 4 bases and the J segment 0 bases; nucleotides outside the gene matches: 11. The CDR3 sequence is CASSPPGEGPSTDTQYF. In DNA form, the CDR3 reads TGCGCCAGCAGCCCCCCTGGGGAGGGCCCTAGCACAGATACGCAGTATTTT.

V and J are TRBV18 and TRBJ1-1, with D tentatively TRBD1 (6 bases). The CDR3 loop spans 16 amino acids. V was shortened by 2 bases and J by 1 base, with 14 bases between the two germline ends. The germline CDR1 and CDR2 sequences are KGHSH and LQKENI. The CDR3 is CASSPVRGQTNTEAFF. The CDR3 DNA reads TGTGCCAGCTCACCAGTGAGGGGACAAACGAACACTGAAGCTTTCTTT.

Of note for this clone: This sample also contains other DNA sequences that code for the same CDR3. This chain connects TRBV5-1 to TRBJ2-3; 7 positions agree with TRBD1. The germline V gene has CDR1 SGHRS and CDR2 YFSETQ. Trimming at V came to 4 bases and at J to 3 bases, leaving 5 bases not matched to a gene. The CDR3 loop spans 14 amino acids. DNA of the CDR3: TGCGCCAGCAGCCCCACGACAGGGACAGATACGCAGTATTTT. This sequence encodes CASSPTTGTDTQYF.

This clone occurred once. J is TRBJ1-5 and V is TRBV27; D is possibly TRBD1 (6 bases). In germline, CDR1 is MNHEY, CDR2 SMNVEV (reference sequence). V dropped 0 bases and J dropped 0 bases, with 12 bases sitting between them. The CDR3 sequence is 17 residues long. CDR3 nucleotides: TGTGCCAGCAGTTTATCGAAGATAGGGGGTAGCAATCAGCCCCAGCATTTT. It yields the protein CASSLSKIGGSNQPQHF.

Regarding this clone: Distinct nucleotide sequences in the sample also encode this CDR3. The chain carries TRBV27 and TRBJ1-2, with a tentative D call TRBD1 (6 bases). This CDR3 has 13 amino acids. Germline CDR1 and CDR2: MNHEY and SMNVEV (reference sequence). V was pared by 3 bases and J by 5 bases, with 10 bases between. CDR3 loop: CASSFRGRYGYTF. The CDR3 DNA reads TGTGCCAGCAGTTTCAGGGGAAGGTATGGCTACACCTTC.

The CDR3 here is CSVAGSGNQPQHF. Written as DNA, the CDR3 is TGCAGCGTTGCGGGCTCAGGCAATCAGCCCCAGCATTTT. The rearrangement links TRBV29-1 to TRBJ1-5; D gene uncertain. Germline CDR1 reads SQVTM; CDR2 reads ANQGSEA. Trimming removed 4 bases at V and 2 bases at J, with 9 bases between. CDR3 size: 13 residues. The full variable domain, rest sourced from reference TRBV29-1 and TRBJ1-5, is SAVISQKPSRDICQRGTSLTIQCQVDSQVTMMFWYRQQPGQSLTLIATANQGSEATYESGFVIDKFPISRPNLTFSTLTVSNMSPEDSSIYLCSVAGSGNQPQHFGDGTRLSIL.

This clone was detected a few times. Sequence at one end of the junction differs from germline and may be a read error. The chain has TRBV28 and TRBJ2-3; D is unresolved. Germline assignment: CDR1 MDHEN and CDR2 SYDVKM. This CDR3 has 14 residues. CDR3 region: CDSSVIGGTDTQYF. CDR3 in DNA: TGTGACAGCAGTGTCATTGGGGGCACAGATACGCAGTATTTT.

J is TRBJ2-7 and V is TRBV29-1, with 9 bases that match TRBD1. Germline values: CDR1 SQVTM, CDR2 ANQGSEA. The CDR3 runs 14 residues. V dropped 2 bases and J dropped 3; count of bases not matched to a gene: 5. The CDR3 loop reads CSVEPGQGGYEQYF. CDR3 coding DNA: TGCAGCGTTGAACCGGGACAGGGTGGCTACGAGCAGTACTTC.

The CDR3 spells CASSLDRVRNGYTF. In DNA, the CDR3 is TGTGCCAGCAGCTTGGATAGGGTTCGTAATGGCTACACCTTC. The genes are TRBV5-6 and TRBJ1-2, with unresolved D. Germline lookup yields CDR1 SGHDT and CDR2 YYEEEE. This CDR3 is built from 14 residues. Deletions cut 0 bases from V and 6 bases from J, with 12 bases between.